This T cell receptor beta chain was obtained from a study of blood T cell repertoires in COVID-19. The CDR3 has 18 residues. CDR1 is LNHDA and CDR2 is SQIVND in the germline V gene (reference sequence). Unmatched junction bases numbered 15, after V lost 4 bases and J lost 8 bases. Sequencing was performed with immunoSEQ multiplex PCR; in TCRdb, only in-frame clones are kept and a portion is missing. The table lists approximately 52,000 clones, approximately 92% of them singletons. This clone was recorded a few times. The chain joins TRBV19 to TRBJ2-1, with 12 bases identical to TRBD2. This receptor was identified in a man in his sixties with active COVID-19. Source material: peripheral blood. Written as DNA, the CDR3 is TGTGCCAGTAGTAGACGCTCAATCCGACTAGCGGGAGTATATGAGCAGTTCTTC. This gives the protein CASSRRSIRLAGVYEQFF.